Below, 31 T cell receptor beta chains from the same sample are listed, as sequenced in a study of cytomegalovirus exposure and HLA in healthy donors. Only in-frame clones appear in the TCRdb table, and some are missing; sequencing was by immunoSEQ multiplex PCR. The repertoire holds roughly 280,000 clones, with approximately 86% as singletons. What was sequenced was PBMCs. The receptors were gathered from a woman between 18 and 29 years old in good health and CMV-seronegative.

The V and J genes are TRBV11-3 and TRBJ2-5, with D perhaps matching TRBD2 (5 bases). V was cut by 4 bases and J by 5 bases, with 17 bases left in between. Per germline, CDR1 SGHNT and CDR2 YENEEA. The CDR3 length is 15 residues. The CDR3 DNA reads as TGTGCCAGCAGCTACGTAGCGACGGAGCTGGAGACCCAGTACTTC. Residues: CASSYVATELETQYF.

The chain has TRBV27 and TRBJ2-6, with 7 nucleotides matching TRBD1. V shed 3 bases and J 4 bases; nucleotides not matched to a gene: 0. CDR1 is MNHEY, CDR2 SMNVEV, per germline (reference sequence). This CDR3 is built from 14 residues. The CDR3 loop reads CASSLGQGANVLTF. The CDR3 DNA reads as TGTGCCAGCAGTTTGGGACAGGGGGCCAACGTCCTGACTTTC.

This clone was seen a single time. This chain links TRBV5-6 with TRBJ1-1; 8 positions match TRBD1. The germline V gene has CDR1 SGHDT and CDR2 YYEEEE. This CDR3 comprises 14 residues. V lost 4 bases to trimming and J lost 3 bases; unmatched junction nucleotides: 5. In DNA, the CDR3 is TGTGCCAGCAGCCAACCGGACAGGGACACTGAAGCTTTCTTT. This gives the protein CASSQPDRDTEAFF.

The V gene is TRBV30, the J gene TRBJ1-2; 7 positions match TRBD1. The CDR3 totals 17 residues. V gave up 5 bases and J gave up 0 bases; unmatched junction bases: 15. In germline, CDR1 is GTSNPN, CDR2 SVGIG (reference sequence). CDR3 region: CAWRTPGQSLTNYGYTF. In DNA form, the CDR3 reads TGTGCCTGGCGTACCCCGGGACAGTCCCTTACTAACTATGGCTACACCTTC.

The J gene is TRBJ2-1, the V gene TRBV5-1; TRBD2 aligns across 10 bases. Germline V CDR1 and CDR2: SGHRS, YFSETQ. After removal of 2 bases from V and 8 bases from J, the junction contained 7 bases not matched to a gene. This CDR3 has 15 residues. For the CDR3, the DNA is TGCGCCAGCAGCTTTACACTAGCGGGGAATTATGAGCAGTTCTTC. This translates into CASSFTLAGNYEQFF.

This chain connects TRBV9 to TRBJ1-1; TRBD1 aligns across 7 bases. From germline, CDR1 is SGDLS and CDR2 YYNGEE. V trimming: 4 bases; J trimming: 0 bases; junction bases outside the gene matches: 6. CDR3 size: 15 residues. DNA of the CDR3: TGTGCCAGCAGCTACAGACAGGGCTTGAACACTGAAGCTTTCTTT. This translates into CASSYRQGLNTEAFF.

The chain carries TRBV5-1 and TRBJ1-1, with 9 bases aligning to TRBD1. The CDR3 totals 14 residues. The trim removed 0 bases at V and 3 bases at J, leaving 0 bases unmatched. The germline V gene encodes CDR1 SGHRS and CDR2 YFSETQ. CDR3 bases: TGCGCCAGCAGCTTGGGGGACAGGGACACTGAAGCTTTCTTT. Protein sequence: CASSLGDRDTEAFF.

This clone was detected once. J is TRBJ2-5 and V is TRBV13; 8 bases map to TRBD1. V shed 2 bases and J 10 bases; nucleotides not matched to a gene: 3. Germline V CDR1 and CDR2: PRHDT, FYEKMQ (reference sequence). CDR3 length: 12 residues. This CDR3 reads CASSLRTGIQYF. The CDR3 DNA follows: TGTGCCAGCAGCTTAAGGACAGGGATCCAGTACTTC.

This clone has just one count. The CDR3 sequence is CASRQKAGGRETQYF. CDR3 coding DNA: TGTGCCAGCAGACAAAAAGCGGGGGGGAGGGAGACCCAGTACTTC. The chain has TRBV27 and TRBJ2-5; 10 nucleotides agree with TRBD2. Germline V gene data show CDR1 as MNHEY and CDR2 as SMNVEV (reference sequence). V gave up 6 bases and J gave up 5 bases; unmatched junction bases: 9. This CDR3 has 15 residues.

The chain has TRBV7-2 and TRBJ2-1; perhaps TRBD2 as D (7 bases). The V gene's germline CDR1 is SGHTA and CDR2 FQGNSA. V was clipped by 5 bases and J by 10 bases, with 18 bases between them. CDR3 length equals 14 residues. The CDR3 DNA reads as TGTGCCAGCAGCCCACCGGGGGGCCGGGTCGAGCAGTTCTTC. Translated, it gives CASSPPGGRVEQFF.

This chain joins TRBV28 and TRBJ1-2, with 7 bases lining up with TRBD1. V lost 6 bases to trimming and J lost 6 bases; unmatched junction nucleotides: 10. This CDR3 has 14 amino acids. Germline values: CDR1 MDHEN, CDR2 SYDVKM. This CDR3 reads CASRPLTGVHGYTF. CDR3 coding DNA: TGTGCCAGCAGGCCCCTAACAGGGGTGCATGGCTACACCTTC.

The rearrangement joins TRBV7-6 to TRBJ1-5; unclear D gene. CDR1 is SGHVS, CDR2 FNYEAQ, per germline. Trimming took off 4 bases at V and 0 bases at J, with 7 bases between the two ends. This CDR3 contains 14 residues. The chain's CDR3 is CASSSEFSNQPQHF. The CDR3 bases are TGTGCCAGCAGCTCCGAGTTTAGCAATCAGCCCCAGCATTTT.

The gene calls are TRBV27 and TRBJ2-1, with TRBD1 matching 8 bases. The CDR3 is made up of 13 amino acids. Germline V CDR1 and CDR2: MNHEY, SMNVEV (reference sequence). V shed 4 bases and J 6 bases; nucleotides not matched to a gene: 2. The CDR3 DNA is TGTGCCAGCAGTTACGACAGGGGCAATGAGCAGTTCTTC. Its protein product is CASSYDRGNEQFF.

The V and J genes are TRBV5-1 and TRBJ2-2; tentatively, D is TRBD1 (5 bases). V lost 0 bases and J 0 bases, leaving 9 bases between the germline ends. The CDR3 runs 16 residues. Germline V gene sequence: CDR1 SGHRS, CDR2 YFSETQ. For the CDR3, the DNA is TGCGCCAGCAGCTTGGGGCAGGGCTCGAACACCGGGGAGCTGTTTTTT. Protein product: CASSLGQGSNTGELFF. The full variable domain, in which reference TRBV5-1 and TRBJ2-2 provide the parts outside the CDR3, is KAGVTQTPRYLIKTRGQQVTLSCSPISGHRSVSWYQQTPGQGLQFLFEYFSETQRNKGNFPGRFSGRQFSNSRSEMNVSTLELGDSALYLCASSLGQGSNTGELFFGEGSRLTVL.

The DNA for the CDR3 is TGTGCCAGCAGCGAAGCTGGGGCGCCCCACGAGCAGTACTTC. It translates to CASSEAGAPHEQYF. J is TRBJ2-7 and V is TRBV28, with D possibly matching TRBD1 (5 bases). Between the trimmed V and J ends, which lost 6 bases and 5 bases, there was a span of 17 bases. Germline CDR1 reads MDHEN; CDR2 reads SYDVKM. This CDR3 is 14 amino acids long. Supplemented by reference TRBV28 and TRBJ2-7, the full variable domain reads DVKVTQSSRYLVKRTGEKVFLECVQDMDHENMFWYRQDPGLGLRLIYFSYDVKMKEKGDIPEGYSVSREKKERFSLILESASTNQTSMYLCASSEAGAPHEQYFGPGTRLTVT.

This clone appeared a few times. CDR3 protein: CAWSAVTGADQPQHF. The DNA for the CDR3 is TGTGCCTGGAGTGCGGTGACAGGGGCAGATCAGCCCCAGCATTTT. J is TRBJ1-5 and V is TRBV30; 8 bases agree with TRBD1. The V gene end was trimmed by 1 base and the J gene end by 5 bases; junction bases not matched to a gene: 7. The CDR3 runs to 15 residues. Germline-derived CDR1 and CDR2 are GTSNPN and SVGIG (reference sequence).

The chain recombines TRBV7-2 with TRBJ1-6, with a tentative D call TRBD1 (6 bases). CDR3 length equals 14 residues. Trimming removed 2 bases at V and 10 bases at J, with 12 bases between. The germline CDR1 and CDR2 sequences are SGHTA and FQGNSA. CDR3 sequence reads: CASSLPTGRSPLHF. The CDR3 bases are TGTGCCAGCAGCTTACCGACAGGAAGATCACCCCTCCACTTT. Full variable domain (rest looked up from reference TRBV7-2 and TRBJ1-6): GAGVSQSPSNKVTEKGKDVELRCDPISGHTALYWYRQSLGQGLEFLIYFQGNSAPDKSGLPSDRFSAERTGGSVSTLTIQRTQQEDSAVYLCASSLPTGRSPLHFGNGTRLTVT.

The CDR3 region has the DNA TGCGCCAGCAGCCCAAACCGGGTCGGGGAGCTGTTTTTT. Its protein product is CASSPNRVGELFF. The chain carries TRBV10-1 and TRBJ2-2; D call uncertain. The germline CDR1 and CDR2 sequences are WNHNN and SYGVQD (reference sequence). The CDR3 extends over 13 amino acids. V was pared by 6 bases and J by 7 bases, with 12 bases between.

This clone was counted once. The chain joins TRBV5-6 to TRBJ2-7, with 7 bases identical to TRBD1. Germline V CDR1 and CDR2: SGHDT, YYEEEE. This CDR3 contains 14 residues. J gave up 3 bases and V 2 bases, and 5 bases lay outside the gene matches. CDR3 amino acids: CASSFGQVDYEQYF. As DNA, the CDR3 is TGTGCCAGCAGCTTTGGACAGGTGGACTACGAGCAGTACTTC.

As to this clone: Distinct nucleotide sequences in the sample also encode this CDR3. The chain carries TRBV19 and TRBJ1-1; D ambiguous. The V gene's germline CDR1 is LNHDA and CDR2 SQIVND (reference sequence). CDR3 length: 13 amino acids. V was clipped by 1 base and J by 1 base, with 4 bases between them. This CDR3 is CASSIARNTEAFF. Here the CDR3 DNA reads TGTGCCAGTAGTATAGCCAGGAACACTGAAGCTTTCTTT.

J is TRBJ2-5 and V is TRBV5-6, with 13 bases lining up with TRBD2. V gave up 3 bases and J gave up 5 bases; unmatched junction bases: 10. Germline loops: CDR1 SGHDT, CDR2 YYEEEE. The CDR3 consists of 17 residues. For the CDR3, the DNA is TGTGCCAGCAGCTCCACGGGACTAGCGGGGCGGCGGGAGACCCAGTACTTC. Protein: CASSSTGLAGRRETQYF.

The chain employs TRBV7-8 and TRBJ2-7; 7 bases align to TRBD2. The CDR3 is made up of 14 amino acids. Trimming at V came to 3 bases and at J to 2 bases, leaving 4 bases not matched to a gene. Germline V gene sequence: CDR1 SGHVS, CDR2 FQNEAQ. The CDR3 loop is CASSLRAGTYEQYF. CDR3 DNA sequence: TGTGCCAGCAGCTTGAGAGCGGGAACCTACGAGCAGTACTTC.

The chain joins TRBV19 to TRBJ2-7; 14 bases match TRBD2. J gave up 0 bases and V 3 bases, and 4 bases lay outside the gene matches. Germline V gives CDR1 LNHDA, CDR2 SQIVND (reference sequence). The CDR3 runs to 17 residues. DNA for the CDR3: TGTGCCAGTAGTATTACTGGGACTAGCGGGAGCTCCTACGAGCAGTACTTC. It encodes CASSITGTSGSSYEQYF.

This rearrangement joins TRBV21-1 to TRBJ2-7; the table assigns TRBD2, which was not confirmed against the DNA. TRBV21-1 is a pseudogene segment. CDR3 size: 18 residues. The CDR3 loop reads CASSLASLAGGSLYEQYF. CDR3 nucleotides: TGTGCCAGCAGCCTCGCCTCCTTAGCGGGAGGCTCCCTCTACGAGCAGTACTTC.

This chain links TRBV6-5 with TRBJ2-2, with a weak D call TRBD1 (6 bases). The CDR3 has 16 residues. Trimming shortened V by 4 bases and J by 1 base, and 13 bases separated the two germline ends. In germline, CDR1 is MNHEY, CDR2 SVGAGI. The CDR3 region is CASSFRTGMNTGELFF. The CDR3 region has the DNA TGTGCCAGCAGTTTTAGAACAGGGATGAACACCGGGGAGCTGTTTTTT.

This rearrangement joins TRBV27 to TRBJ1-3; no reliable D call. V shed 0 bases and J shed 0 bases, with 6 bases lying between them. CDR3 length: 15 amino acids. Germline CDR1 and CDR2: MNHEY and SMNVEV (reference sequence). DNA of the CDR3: TGTGCCAGCAGTTTATCGCCGGTCTCTGGAAACACCATATATTTT. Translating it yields CASSLSPVSGNTIYF.

The CDR3 loop is CASSRGLAEYNEQFF. CDR3 coding DNA: TGTGCCAGCAGCCGCGGACTAGCGGAATACAATGAGCAGTTCTTC. This sequence joins TRBV7-2 and TRBJ2-1, with 10 positions matching TRBD2. J gave up 4 bases and V 5 bases, and 5 bases lay outside the gene matches. This CDR3 comprises 15 residues. Per the germline V gene, CDR1 is SGHTA and CDR2 is FQGNSA. Together with reference TRBV7-2 and TRBJ2-1, the CDR3 gives the full variable domain: GAGVSQSPSNKVTEKGKDVELRCDPISGHTALYWYRQSLGQGLEFLIYFQGNSAPDKSGLPSDRFSAERTGGSVSTLTIQRTQQEDSAVYLCASSRGLAEYNEQFFGPGTRLTVL.

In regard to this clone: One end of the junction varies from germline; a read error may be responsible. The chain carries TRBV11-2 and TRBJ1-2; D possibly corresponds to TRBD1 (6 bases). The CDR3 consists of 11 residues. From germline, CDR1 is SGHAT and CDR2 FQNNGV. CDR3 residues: CASSLIAGASF. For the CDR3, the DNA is TGTGCCAGCAGCTTAATTGCAGGGGCCTCCTTC.

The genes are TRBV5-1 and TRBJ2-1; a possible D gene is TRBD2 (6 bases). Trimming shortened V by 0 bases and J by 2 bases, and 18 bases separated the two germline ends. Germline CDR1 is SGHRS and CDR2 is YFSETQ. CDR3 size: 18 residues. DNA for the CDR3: TGCGCCAGCAGCTTGGAGCCTAGCGAGGTGAGCGCCTACAATGAGCAGTTCTTC. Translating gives CASSLEPSEVSAYNEQFF.

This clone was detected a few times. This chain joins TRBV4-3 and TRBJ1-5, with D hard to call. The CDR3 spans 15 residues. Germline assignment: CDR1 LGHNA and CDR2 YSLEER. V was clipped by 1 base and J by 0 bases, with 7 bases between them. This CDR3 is CASSQGPGSNQPQHF. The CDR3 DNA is TGCGCCAGCAGCCAAGGTCCAGGTAGCAATCAGCCCCAGCATTTT.

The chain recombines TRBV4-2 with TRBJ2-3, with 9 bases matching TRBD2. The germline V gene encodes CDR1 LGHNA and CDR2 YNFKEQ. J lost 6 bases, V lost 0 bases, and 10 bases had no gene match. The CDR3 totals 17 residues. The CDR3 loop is CASSQDFGGGVKDTQYF. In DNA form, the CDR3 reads TGTGCCAGCAGCCAAGATTTTGGCGGGGGGGTCAAGGATACGCAGTATTTT.